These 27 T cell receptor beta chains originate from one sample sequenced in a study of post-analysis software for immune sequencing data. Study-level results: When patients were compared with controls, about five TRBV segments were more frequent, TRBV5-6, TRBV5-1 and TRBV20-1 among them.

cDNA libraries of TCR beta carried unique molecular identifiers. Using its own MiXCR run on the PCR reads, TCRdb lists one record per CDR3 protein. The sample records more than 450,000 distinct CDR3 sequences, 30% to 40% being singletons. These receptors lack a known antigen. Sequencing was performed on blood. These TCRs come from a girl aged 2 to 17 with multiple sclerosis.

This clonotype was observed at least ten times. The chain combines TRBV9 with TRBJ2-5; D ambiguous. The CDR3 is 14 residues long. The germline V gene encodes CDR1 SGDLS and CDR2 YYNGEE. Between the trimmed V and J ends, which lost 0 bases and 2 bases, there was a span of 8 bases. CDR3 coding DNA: TGTGCCAGCAGCGTAGGCGGCGAACAAGAGACCCAGTACTTC. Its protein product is CASSVGGEQETQYF.

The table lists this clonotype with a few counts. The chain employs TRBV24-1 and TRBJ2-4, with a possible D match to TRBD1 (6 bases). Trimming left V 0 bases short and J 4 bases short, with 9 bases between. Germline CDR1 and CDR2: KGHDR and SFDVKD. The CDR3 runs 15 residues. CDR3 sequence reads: CATSDLGQPKNIQYF. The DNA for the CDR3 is TGTGCCACCAGTGATTTGGGACAGCCTAAAAACATTCAGTACTTC.

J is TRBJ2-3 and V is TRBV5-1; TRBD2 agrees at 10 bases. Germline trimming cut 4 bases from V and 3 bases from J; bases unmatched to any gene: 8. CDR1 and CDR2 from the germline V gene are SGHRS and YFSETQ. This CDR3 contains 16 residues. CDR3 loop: CASSPRTSGMTDTQYF. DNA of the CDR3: TGCGCCAGCAGCCCAAGGACTAGCGGAATGACAGATACGCAGTATTTT.

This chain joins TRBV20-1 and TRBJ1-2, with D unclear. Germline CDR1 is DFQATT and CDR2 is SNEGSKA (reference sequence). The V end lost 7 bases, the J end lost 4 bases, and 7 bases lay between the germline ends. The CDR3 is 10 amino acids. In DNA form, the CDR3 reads TGCAGTGTCAACACCTATGGCTACACCTTC. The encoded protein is CSVNTYGYTF.

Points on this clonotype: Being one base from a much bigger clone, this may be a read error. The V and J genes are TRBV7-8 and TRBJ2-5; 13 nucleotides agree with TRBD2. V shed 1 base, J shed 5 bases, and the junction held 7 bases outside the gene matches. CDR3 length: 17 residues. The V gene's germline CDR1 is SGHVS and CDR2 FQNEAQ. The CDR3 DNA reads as TGTGCCAGCAGCTTAGAGCTGACTAGCGGGGGGAGGGAGACCCAGTACTTC. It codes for CASSLELTSGGRETQYF. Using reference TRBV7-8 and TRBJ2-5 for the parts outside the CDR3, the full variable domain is GAGVSQSPRYKVAKRGQDVALRCDPISGHVSLFWYQQALGQGPEFLTYFQNEAQLDKSGLPSDRFFAERPEGSVSTLKIQRTQQEDSAVYLCASSLELTSGGRETQYFGPGTRLLVL.

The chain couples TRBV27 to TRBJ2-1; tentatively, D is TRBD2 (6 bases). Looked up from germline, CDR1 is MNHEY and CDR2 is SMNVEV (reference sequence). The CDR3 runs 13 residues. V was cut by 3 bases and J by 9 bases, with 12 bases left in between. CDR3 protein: CASSLSARGEQFF. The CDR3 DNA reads TGTGCCAGCAGTTTGTCGGCGCGGGGTGAGCAGTTCTTC.

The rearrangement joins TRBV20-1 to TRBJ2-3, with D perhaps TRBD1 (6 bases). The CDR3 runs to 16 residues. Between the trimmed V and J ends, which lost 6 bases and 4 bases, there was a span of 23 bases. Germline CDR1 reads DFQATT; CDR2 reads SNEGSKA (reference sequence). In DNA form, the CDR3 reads TGCAGTGCCGCAACAATGACAGTAGAGGGGGCAGATACGCAGTATTTT. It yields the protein CSAATMTVEGADTQYF.

The CDR3 loop is CASAPFRGETQYF. The CDR3 DNA reads as TGTGCCAGCGCACCCTTCAGGGGGGAGACCCAGTACTTC. The chain carries TRBV12-3 or TRBV12-4 and TRBJ2-7; 7 positions match TRBD1. The end of the DNA is better explained by TRBJ2-5, so the J call may be wrong. This CDR3 region has 13 residues.

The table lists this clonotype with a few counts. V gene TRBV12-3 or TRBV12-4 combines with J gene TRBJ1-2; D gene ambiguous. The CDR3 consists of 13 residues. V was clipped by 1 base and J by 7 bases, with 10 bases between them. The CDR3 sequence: CASSLERVRGYTF. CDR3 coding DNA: TGTGCCAGCAGTTTAGAGAGGGTCCGTGGCTACACCTTC.

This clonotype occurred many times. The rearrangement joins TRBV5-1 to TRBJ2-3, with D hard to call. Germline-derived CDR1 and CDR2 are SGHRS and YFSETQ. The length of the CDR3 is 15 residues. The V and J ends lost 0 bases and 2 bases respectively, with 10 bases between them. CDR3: CASSLAASPTDTQYF. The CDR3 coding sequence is TGCGCCAGCAGCTTGGCCGCCAGCCCCACAGATACGCAGTATTTT.

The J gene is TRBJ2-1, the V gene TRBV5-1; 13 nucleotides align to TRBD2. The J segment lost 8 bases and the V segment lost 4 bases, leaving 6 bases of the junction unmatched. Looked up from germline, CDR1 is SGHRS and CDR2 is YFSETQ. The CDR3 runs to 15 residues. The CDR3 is CASSGGTSGVHEQFF. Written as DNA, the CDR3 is TGCGCCAGCAGCGGGGGGACTAGCGGGGTACATGAGCAGTTCTTC.

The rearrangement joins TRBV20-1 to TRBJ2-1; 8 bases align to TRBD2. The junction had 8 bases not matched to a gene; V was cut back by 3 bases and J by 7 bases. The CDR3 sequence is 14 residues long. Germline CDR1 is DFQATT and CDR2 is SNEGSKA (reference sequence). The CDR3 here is CSARVAGPLNEQFF. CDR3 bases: TGCAGTGCTAGGGTAGCGGGGCCCCTGAATGAGCAGTTCTTC.

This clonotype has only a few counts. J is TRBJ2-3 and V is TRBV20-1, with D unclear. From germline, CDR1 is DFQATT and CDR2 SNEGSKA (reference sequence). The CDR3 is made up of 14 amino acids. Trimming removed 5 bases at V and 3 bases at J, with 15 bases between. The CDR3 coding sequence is TGCAGTGCTCATTTCCCGCCTAGAACAGATACGCAGTATTTT. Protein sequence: CSAHFPPRTDTQYF.

CDR3: CASSPVAGGDTEAFF. The CDR3 nucleotides are TGCGCCAGCAGTCCCGTGGCAGGGGGGGACACTGAAGCTTTCTTT. The V and J genes are TRBV5-1 and TRBJ1-1; 7 positions agree with TRBD1. Per the germline V gene, CDR1 is SGHRS and CDR2 is YFSETQ. V gave up 5 bases and J gave up 3 bases; unmatched junction bases: 10. This CDR3 is built from 15 residues. Looking up the rest from reference TRBV5-1 and TRBJ1-1 gives the full variable domain: KAGVTQTPRYLIKTRGQQVTLSCSPISGHRSVSWYQQTPGQGLQFLFEYFSETQRNKGNFPGRFSGRQFSNSRSEMNVSTLELGDSALYLCASSPVAGGDTEAFFGQGTRLTVV.

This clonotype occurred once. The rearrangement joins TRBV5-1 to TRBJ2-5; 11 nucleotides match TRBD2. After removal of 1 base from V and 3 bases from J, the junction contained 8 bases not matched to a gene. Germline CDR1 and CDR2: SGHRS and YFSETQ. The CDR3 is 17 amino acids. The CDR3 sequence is CASSLQPGLAVKETQYF. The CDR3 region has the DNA TGCGCCAGCAGCTTGCAGCCGGGACTAGCGGTGAAAGAGACCCAGTACTTC.

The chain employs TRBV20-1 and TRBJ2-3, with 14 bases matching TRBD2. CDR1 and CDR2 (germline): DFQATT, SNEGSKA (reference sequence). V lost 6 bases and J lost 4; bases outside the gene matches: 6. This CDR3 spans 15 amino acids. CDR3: CSAGLAGGWADTQYF. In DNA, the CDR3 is TGCAGTGCAGGACTAGCGGGGGGATGGGCAGATACGCAGTATTTT.

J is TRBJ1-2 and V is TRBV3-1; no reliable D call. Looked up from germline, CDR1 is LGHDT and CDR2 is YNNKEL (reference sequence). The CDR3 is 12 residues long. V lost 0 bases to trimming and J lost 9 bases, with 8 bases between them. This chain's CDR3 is CASSQDRTSYTF. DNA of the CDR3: TGTGCCAGCAGCCAAGATAGGACTAGCTACACCTTC.

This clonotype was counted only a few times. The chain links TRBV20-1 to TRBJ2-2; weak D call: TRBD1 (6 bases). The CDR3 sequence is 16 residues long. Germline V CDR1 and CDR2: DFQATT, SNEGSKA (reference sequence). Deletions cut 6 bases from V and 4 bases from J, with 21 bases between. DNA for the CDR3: TGCAGTGCGCCAGAACAGGGACATTGGGGCACCGGGGAGCTGTTTTTT. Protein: CSAPEQGHWGTGELFF.

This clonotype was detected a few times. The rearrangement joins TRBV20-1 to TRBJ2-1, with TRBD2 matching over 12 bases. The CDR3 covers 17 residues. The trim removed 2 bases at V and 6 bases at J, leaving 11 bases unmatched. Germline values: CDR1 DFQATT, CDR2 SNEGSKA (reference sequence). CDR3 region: CSARPPSGGARFNEQFF. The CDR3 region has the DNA TGCAGTGCTAGACCCCCTAGCGGGGGGGCCCGGTTCAATGAGCAGTTCTTC.

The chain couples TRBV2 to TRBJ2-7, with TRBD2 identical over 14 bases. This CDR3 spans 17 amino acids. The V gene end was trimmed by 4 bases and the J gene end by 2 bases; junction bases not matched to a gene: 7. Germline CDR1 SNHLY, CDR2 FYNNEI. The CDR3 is CASSVGLAGGTTYEQYF. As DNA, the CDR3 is TGTGCCAGCAGTGTTGGACTAGCGGGGGGAACGACCTACGAGCAGTACTTC.

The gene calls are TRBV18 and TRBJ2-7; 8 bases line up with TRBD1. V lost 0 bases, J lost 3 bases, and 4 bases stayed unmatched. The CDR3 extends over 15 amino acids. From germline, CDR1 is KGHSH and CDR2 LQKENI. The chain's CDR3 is CASSPPRDRSYEQYF. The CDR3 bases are TGTGCCAGCTCACCACCTAGGGACAGGAGCTACGAGCAGTACTTC.

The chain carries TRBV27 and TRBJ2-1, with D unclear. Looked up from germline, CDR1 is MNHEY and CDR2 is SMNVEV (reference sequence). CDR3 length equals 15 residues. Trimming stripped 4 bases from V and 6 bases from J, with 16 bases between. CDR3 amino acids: CASSSVLLTVNEQFF. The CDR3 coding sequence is TGTGCCAGCAGTTCCGTTCTCCTGACCGTCAATGAGCAGTTCTTC.

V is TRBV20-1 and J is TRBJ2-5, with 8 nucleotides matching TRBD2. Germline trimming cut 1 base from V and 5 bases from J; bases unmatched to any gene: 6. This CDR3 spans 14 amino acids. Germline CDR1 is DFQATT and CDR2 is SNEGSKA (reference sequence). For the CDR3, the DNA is TGCAGTGCTAGAGTGGCGGGGGGCGCGGAGACCCAGTACTTC. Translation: CSARVAGGAETQYF.

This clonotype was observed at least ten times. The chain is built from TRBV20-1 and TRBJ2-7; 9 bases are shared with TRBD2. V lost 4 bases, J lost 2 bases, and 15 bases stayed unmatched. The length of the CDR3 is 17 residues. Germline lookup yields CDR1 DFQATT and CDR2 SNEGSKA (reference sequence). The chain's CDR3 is CSAIDPLLGLATYEQYF. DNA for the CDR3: TGCAGTGCTATCGATCCCTTACTGGGACTAGCAACCTACGAGCAGTACTTC.

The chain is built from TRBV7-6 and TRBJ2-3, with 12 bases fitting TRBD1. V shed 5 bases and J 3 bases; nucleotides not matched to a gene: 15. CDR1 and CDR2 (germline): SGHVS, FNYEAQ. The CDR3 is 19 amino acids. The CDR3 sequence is CASSTEKGQGAIGTDTQYF. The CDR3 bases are TGTGCCAGCAGCACTGAGAAGGGACAGGGGGCAATCGGGACAGATACGCAGTATTTT.

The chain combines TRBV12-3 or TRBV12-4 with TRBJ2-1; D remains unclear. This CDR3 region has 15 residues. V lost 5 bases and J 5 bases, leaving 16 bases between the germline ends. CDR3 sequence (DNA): TGTGCCAGCAGTCCCCGTTTGGGGAAAAACAATGAGCAGTTCTTC. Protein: CASSPRLGKNNEQFF.

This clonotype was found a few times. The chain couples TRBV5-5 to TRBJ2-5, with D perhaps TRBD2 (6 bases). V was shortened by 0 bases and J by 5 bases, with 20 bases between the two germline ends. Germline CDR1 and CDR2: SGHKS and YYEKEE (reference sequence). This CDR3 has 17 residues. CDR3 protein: CASSLVAGRMSGETQYF. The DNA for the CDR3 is TGTGCCAGCAGCTTGGTAGCAGGGAGGATGAGCGGCGAGACCCAGTACTTC.